These 25 T cell receptor beta chains originate from one sample sequenced in a study of T cells in Graves' hyperthyroidism and ophthalmopathy. RNA transcripts were the template for amplifying TCR beta CDR3 regions. Initially, a first-round RT-PCR of the TCR CDR3 employed the HTBI primer set. MiXCR was run by TCRdb on the multiplex PCR reads, yielding one entry per CDR3 protein. The sample shows 500,000 to 550,000 distinct CDR3 sequences, around 20% of them seen only once. Specimen: blood. Receptors were obtained from a man younger than 30 with Graves' hyperthyroidism.

This clonotype was found once. Compared with germline, one end of the junction differs, possibly owing to a read error. The J gene is TRBJ2-5, the V gene TRBV27; tentative D call: TRBD2 (5 bases). This CDR3 has 11 residues. From germline, CDR1 is MNHEY and CDR2 SMNVEV (reference sequence). The CDR3 reads CASSHGEIQYF. For the CDR3, the DNA is TGTGCCAGCAGTCATGGGGAGATCCAGTACTTC.

The table lists this clonotype with a few counts. The rearrangement links TRBV5-1 to TRBJ1-6; D unresolved. V was pared by 4 bases and J by 9 bases, with 14 bases between. This CDR3 has 14 amino acids. The germline V gene encodes CDR1 SGHRS and CDR2 YFSETQ. CDR3 loop: CASSVGLAGSPLHF. The CDR3 DNA sequence: TGCGCCAGCAGCGTAGGACTAGCGGGTTCACCCCTCCACTTT.

This clonotype was found many times. The chain recombines TRBV6-5 with TRBJ1-5, with 9 bases that match TRBD1. V gave up 6 bases and J gave up 7 bases; unmatched junction bases: 7. CDR3 size: 14 residues. CDR1 MNHEY and CDR2 SVGAGI come from the germline V gene. The CDR3: CASRATGGFQPQHF. CDR3 nucleotide sequence: TGTGCCAGCAGAGCTACAGGGGGCTTCCAGCCCCAGCATTTT.

The sample holds many counts of this clonotype. This sequence joins TRBV27 and TRBJ2-7; D unclear. Germline values: CDR1 MNHEY, CDR2 SMNVEV (reference sequence). This CDR3 is 13 amino acids long. V was clipped by 3 bases and J by 2 bases, with 8 bases between them. The DNA of the CDR3 is TGTGCCAGCAGTTTGTCGGCCCCCTACGAGCAGTACTTC. This gives the protein CASSLSAPYEQYF.

This clonotype was recorded only once. The V call is TRBV6-1, the J call TRBJ2-7; a possible D gene is TRBD1 (5 bases). Germline V lookup: CDR1 MNHNS, CDR2 SASEGT. The V end lost 3 bases, the J end lost 4 bases, and 10 bases lay between the germline ends. The CDR3 totals 13 residues. CDR3 in DNA: TGTGCCAGCAGTGAGGGGCATGAGTACGAGCAGTACTTC. Protein: CASSEGHEYEQYF.

This clonotype showed up just a few times. The genes are TRBV28 and TRBJ2-7, with 12 bases matching TRBD1. In germline, CDR1 is MDHEN, CDR2 SYDVKM. The CDR3 covers 14 residues. J gave up 4 bases and V 7 bases, and 5 bases lay outside the gene matches. CDR3 sequence reads: CASTGTGGVYEQYF. For the CDR3, the DNA is TGTGCCAGCACTGGGACAGGGGGCGTTTACGAGCAGTACTTC.

The chain couples TRBV15 to TRBJ1-5; a possible D gene is TRBD1 (6 bases). Germline CDR1 and CDR2: LNHNV and YYDKDF (reference sequence). This CDR3 is built from 16 residues. Trimming took 2 bases from V and 3 from J, leaving 14 bases between them. CDR3 loop: CATSRQGTGPNQPQHF. The CDR3 DNA reads as TGTGCCACCAGCAGACAAGGAACAGGGCCCAATCAGCCCCAGCATTTT.

The rearrangement links TRBV6-2 or TRBV6-3 to TRBJ2-7, with D perhaps given as TRBD1 or TRBD2 (5 bases each). Trimming pared 6 bases from V and 2 bases from J, leaving 17 bases between. The CDR3 loop spans 15 amino acids. Germline values: CDR1 MNHEY, CDR2 SVGEGT. In nucleotides, the CDR3 is TGTGCCAGCAGGCCGGCCGGGACGGCGGCCTACGAGCAGTACTTC. This encodes CASRPAGTAAYEQYF.

This clonotype occurred many times. The gene calls are TRBV11-2 and TRBJ1-1, with D hard to call. The CDR3 runs 17 residues. V was cut by 2 bases and J by 1 base, with 17 bases left in between. CDR1 SGHAT and CDR2 FQNNGV come from the germline V gene. CDR3 protein: CASSLTPMRPPNTEAFF. The CDR3 DNA follows: TGTGCCAGCAGCTTAACCCCAATGCGACCACCGAACACTGAAGCTTTCTTT. The entire variable domain, with the rest obtained from reference TRBV11-2 and TRBJ1-1, is as follows: EAGVAQSPRYKIIEKRQSVAFWCNPISGHATLYWYQQILGQGPKLLIQFQNNGVVDDSQLPKDRFSAERLKGVDSTLKIQPAKLEDSAVYLCASSLTPMRPPNTEAFFGQGTRLTVV.

This chain connects TRBV6-2 or TRBV6-3 to TRBJ1-5, with TRBD1 as a possible D gene (5 bases). The CDR3 is made up of 15 amino acids. Trimming pared 6 bases from V and 0 bases from J, leaving 12 bases between. From germline, CDR1 is MNHEY and CDR2 SVGEGT. The CDR3 region is CASRPDSLSNQPQHF. CDR3 bases: TGTGCCAGCAGACCTGACAGCCTTAGCAATCAGCCCCAGCATTTT.

This clonotype was seen more than once but under ten times. The CDR3 sequence is CASSLPGVNTGELFF. The CDR3 nucleotides read TGTGCCAGCAGCTTACCGGGGGTTAACACCGGGGAGCTGTTTTTT. The chain recombines TRBV7-8 with TRBJ2-2; possibly TRBD2 for D (6 bases). Trimming shortened V by 2 bases and J by 2 bases, and 9 bases separated the two germline ends. Germline CDR1 is SGHVS and CDR2 is FQNEAQ. The CDR3 loop spans 15 amino acids.

This clonotype was seen repeatedly, ten times or more. CDR3 residues: CASSWGHSGGYTF. The CDR3 DNA follows: TGTGCCAGCAGTTGGGGACACTCGGGGGGCTACACCTTC. This chain connects TRBV27 to TRBJ1-2; weak D call: TRBD1 (6 bases). Trimming pared 4 bases from V and 8 bases from J, leaving 14 bases between. The CDR3 contains 13 residues. Germline V CDR1 and CDR2: MNHEY, SMNVEV (reference sequence).

The J gene is TRBJ2-7, the V gene TRBV28, with D uncertain. Deletions cut 5 bases from V and 2 bases from J, with 13 bases between. This CDR3 has 14 amino acids. The germline gives CDR1 MDHEN, CDR2 SYDVKM. CDR3 amino acids: CASSTTRRPYEQYF. The CDR3 DNA reads as TGTGCCAGCAGTACCACCCGAAGACCCTACGAGCAGTACTTC.

This clonotype appeared many times. The gene calls are TRBV6-1 and TRBJ2-3; the match to TRBD2 covers 7 bases. V lost 5 bases to trimming and J lost 5 bases; unmatched junction nucleotides: 7. Germline CDR1 MNHNS, CDR2 SASEGT. The CDR3 covers 14 residues. The CDR3 nucleotides read TGTGCCAGCAGTAGCGGGGACCGGGGAGATACGCAGTATTTT. Translated: CASSSGDRGDTQYF.

The sample holds many counts of this clonotype. The V and J genes are TRBV12-3 or TRBV12-4 and TRBJ1-5; 8 nucleotides match TRBD1. Trimming took 0 bases from V and 3 from J; bases not matched to a gene: 10. The CDR3 loop spans 18 amino acids. The CDR3 spells CASSLARIQGASNQPQHF. CDR3 DNA: TGTGCCAGCAGTTTAGCGAGGATCCAGGGGGCTTCCAATCAGCCCCAGCATTTT.

Turning to this clonotype: A read error may be the cause here, since a much bigger clone is one base away. The final CDR3 position lacks the conserved phenylalanine or tryptophan, pointing to a likely read error. The chain uses TRBV28 and TRBJ2-7; the match to TRBD2 covers 13 bases. Looked up from germline, CDR1 is MDHEN and CDR2 is SYDVKM. The CDR3 runs 16 residues. Trimming removed 5 bases from V and 0 bases from J; junction bases left unmatched: 4. The chain's CDR3 is CASSPGTSGVSYEQYS. The CDR3 DNA reads as TGTGCCAGCAGTCCGGGGACTAGCGGGGTCTCCTACGAGCAGTACTCC.

This clonotype came up many times. The chain couples TRBV6-5 to TRBJ2-7; 11 positions match TRBD2. V lost 0 bases, J lost 3 bases, and 4 bases stayed unmatched. Germline V gene sequence: CDR1 MNHEY, CDR2 SVGAGI. The CDR3 is made up of 16 amino acids. CDR3 amino acids: CASSYSPTSGVYEQYF. CDR3 coding DNA: TGTGCCAGCAGTTACTCACCGACTAGCGGGGTCTACGAGCAGTACTTC.

This clonotype occurred many times. The genes are TRBV20-1 and TRBJ2-7, with D possibly being TRBD1 (6 bases). Germline V gives CDR1 DFQATT, CDR2 SNEGSKA (reference sequence). The CDR3 extends over 13 amino acids. The V and J ends lost 6 bases and 2 bases respectively, with 14 bases between them. CDR3 in amino acids: CSASKPGAYEQYF. CDR3 in DNA: TGCAGTGCCTCCAAGCCAGGGGCCTACGAGCAGTACTTC.

This clonotype was seen many times. The chain uses TRBV30 and TRBJ2-4; 9 positions agree with TRBD1. Germline V gene data show CDR1 as GTSNPN and CDR2 as SVGIG (reference sequence). V lost 2 bases, J lost 4 bases, and 3 bases stayed unmatched. This CDR3 has 14 residues. This CDR3 reads CAWSTGQGKNIQYF. For the CDR3, the DNA is TGTGCCTGGAGTACGGGACAGGGTAAAAACATTCAGTACTTC.

This clonotype has ten or more counts. This sequence joins TRBV12-3 or TRBV12-4 and TRBJ1-1; 8 positions agree with TRBD1. CDR3 length: 13 residues. Germline trimming cut 10 bases from V and 8 bases from J; bases unmatched to any gene: 12. CDR3 sequence: CATERGTGREAFF. CDR3 DNA: TGTGCCACGGAGCGAGGGACAGGCCGGGAAGCTTTCTTT.

This chain joins TRBV2 and TRBJ2-1; D is undetermined. CDR3 length: 15 amino acids. V lost 3 bases to trimming and J lost 0 bases, with 9 bases between them. Germline CDR1 is SNHLY and CDR2 is FYNNEI. The CDR3 protein is CASSEGSSSYNEQFF. In DNA form, the CDR3 reads TGTGCCAGCAGTGAGGGGTCGAGCTCCTACAATGAGCAGTTCTTC.

The chain is built from TRBV6-1 and TRBJ1-5, with D perhaps TRBD1 (5 bases). Trimming pared 0 bases from V and 4 bases from J, leaving 10 bases between. The CDR3 covers 15 residues. Germline loops: CDR1 MNHNS, CDR2 SASEGT. The CDR3 loop is CASSEAWGSNQPQHF. CDR3 in DNA: TGTGCCAGCAGTGAAGCGTGGGGCAGTAATCAGCCCCAGCATTTT.

This clonotype was recorded many times. The V call is TRBV29-1, the J call TRBJ2-7; D remains unclear. There are 12 residues in the CDR3. Germline V CDR1 and CDR2: SQVTM, ANQGSEA. Trimming took off 3 bases at V and 0 bases at J, with 6 bases between the two ends. The CDR3, as DNA: TGCAGCGTTGAGGCGGTCTCCTACGAGCAGTACTTC. Amino acid sequence: CSVEAVSYEQYF.

This clonotype has at least ten counts. Compared with germline, one end of the junction differs, possibly owing to a read error. The gene calls are TRBV10-3 and TRBJ1-2; 8 nucleotides align to TRBD1. CDR1 is ENHRY and CDR2 is SYGVKD in the germline V gene. CDR3 size: 12 residues. The CDR3 loop is CAISESNGQGLF. CDR3 nucleotide sequence: TGTGCCATCAGTGAGTCGAACGGACAGGGACTCTTC.

This clonotype was seen at least ten times. The chain recombines TRBV7-9 with TRBJ2-7; TRBD2 agrees at 12 bases. CDR1 SEHNR and CDR2 FQNEAQ come from the germline V gene (reference sequence). V lost 5 bases, J lost 5 bases, and 4 bases stayed unmatched. The CDR3 is 14 residues long. CDR3 nucleotide sequence: TGTGCCAGCAGCCAAGGACTAGCGGGGCACGAGCAGTACTTC. Translating it yields CASSQGLAGHEQYF.